This TCR beta chain was recorded in a study of blood T cell repertoires in COVID-19. About the research overall: The analysed material was cDNA or gDNA that came from T cells, B-cell-depleted T cells, or PBMCs.

The participants were between about 18 and 90 years old and came from 24 US areas. Methods used by the authors: Using reference gene primer amplification, nucleated cell counts were estimated. Here immunoSEQ multiplex PCR was the method, and the copy in TCRdb shows in-frame clones only, minus some. That table is the source of V, J and clone size, and D and trimming were worked out from the DNA. The repertoire has a few hundred thousand clones, roughly four fifths of them found once; the top ten carry 5% to 5.5%. The CDR3 runs to 15 residues. Germline V gene lookup returns CDR1 SNHLY and CDR2 FYNNEI. The V end lost 5 bases, the J end lost 7 bases, and 18 bases lay between the germline ends.

The receptor was derived from a woman aged 45-59 years who had recovered from COVID-19. The chain links TRBV2 to TRBJ1-5; TRBD1 is a possible D gene (5 bases). Specimen: PBMCs or T cells enriched from blood (not recorded which). CDR3 coding DNA: TGTGCCAGCAGTCCCGGGACTATGACCGGGCAGCCCCAGCATTTT. Translating it yields CASSPGTMTGQPQHF. Full variable domain (outside the CDR3, taken from reference TRBV2 and TRBJ1-5): EPEVTQTPSHQVTQMGQEVILRCVPISNHLYFYWYRQILGQKVEFLVSFYNNEISEKSEIFDDQFSVERPDGSNFTLKIRSTKLEDSAMYFCASSPGTMTGQPQHFGDGTRLSIL.